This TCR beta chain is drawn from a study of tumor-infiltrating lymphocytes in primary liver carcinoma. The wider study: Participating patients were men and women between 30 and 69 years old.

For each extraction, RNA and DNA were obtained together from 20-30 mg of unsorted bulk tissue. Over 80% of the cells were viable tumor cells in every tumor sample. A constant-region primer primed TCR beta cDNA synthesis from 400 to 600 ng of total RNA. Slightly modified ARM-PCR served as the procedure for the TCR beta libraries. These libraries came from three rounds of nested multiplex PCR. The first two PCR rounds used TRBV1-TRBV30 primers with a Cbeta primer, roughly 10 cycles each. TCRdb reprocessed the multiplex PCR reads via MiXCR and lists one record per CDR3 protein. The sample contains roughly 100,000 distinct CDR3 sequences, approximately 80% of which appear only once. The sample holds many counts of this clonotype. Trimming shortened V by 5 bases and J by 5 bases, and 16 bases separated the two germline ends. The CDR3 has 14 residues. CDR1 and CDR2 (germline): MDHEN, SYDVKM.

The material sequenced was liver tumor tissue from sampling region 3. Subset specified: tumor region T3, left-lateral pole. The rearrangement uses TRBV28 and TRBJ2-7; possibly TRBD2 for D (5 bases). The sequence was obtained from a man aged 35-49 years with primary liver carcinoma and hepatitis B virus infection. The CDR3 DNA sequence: TGTGCCAGCAGTCCCGAGAGACGGGGTGACGAGCAGTACTTC. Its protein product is CASSPERRGDEQYF.